This T cell receptor beta chain was identified during a study of T cell changes during pregnancy in multiple sclerosis. Clones were sequenced by immunoSEQ multiplex PCR, and TCRdb holds only the in-frame ones, with some missing. The sample has tens of thousands of clones, over 75% seen once. There are 14 residues in the CDR3. The germline V gene encodes CDR1 LNHDA and CDR2 SQIVND (reference sequence). Trimming removed 3 bases at V and 4 bases at J, with 10 bases between. This TCR came from a female donor with multiple sclerosis, enrolled in a pregnancy study. This material consisted of peripheral blood, taken in the third trimester of pregnancy. V gene TRBV19 combines with J gene TRBJ2-1; D might be TRBD2 (5 bases). This CDR3 is CASSIGRGYNEQFF. The DNA of the CDR3 is TGTGCCAGTAGTATCGGTAGAGGGTACAATGAGCAGTTCTTC.